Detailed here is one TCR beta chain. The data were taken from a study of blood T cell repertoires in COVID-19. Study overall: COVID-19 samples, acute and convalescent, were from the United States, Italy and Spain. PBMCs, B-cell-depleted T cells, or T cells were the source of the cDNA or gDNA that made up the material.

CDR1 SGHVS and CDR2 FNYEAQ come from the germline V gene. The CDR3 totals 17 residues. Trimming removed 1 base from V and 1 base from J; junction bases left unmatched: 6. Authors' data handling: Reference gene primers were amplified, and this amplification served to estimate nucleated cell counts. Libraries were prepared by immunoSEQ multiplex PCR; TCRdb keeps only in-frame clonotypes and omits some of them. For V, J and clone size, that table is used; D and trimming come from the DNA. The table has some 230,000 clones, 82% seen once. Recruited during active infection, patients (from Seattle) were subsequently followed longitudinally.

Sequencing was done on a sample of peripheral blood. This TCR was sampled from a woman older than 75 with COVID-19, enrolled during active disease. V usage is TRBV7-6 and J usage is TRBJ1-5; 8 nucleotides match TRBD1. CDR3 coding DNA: TGTGCCAGCAGCTTAGGAACAGGGGGATGGAGCAATCAGCCCCAGCATTTT. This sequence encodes CASSLGTGGWSNQPQHF.